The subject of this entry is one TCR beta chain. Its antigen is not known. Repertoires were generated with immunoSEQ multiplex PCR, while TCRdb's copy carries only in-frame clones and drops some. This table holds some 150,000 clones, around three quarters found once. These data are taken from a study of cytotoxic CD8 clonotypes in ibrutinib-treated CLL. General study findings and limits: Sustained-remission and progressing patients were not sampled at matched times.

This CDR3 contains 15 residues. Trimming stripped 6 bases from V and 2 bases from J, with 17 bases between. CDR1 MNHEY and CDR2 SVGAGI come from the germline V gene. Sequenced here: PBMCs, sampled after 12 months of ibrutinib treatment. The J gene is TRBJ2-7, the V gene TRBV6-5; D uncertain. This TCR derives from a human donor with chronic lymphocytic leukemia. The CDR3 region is CASSLTEGPTYEQYF. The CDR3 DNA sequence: TGTGCCAGCAGCCTTACCGAAGGGCCCACCTACGAGCAGTACTTC.